This TCR beta chain appears in the sequencing data of a study of shared clonotypes between healthy human individuals. The method was immunoSEQ multiplex PCR; TCRdb's version includes in-frame clones alone and lacks a portion of them. The sample holds roughly 700,000 clones, about 90% seen once. Germline loops: CDR1 MDHEN, CDR2 SYDVKM. V dropped 2 bases and J dropped 7; count of bases not matched to a gene: 5. This CDR3 contains 15 residues. This receptor was taken from a man between 18 and 35 years old in good health. Some clones in this sample may be carry-over from other donors' samples. The specimen was memory CD8+ T cells from PBMCs. Subset: CD45RO+ cells pooled with CCR7-negative TemRA cells. This chain links TRBV28 with TRBJ2-1, with 10 positions matching TRBD2. As DNA, the CDR3 is TGTGCCAGCAGTTTAGTGGGACTAGCGAAAAATGAGCAGTTCTTC. Its translation: CASSLVGLAKNEQFF.